Shown below are 28 T cell receptor beta chains from a single sample sequenced in a study of cytomegalovirus exposure and HLA in healthy donors. Both 60 Vbeta primers and 13 Jbeta primers went into the PCR. Libraries were prepared by immunoSEQ multiplex PCR; TCRdb keeps only in-frame clonotypes and omits some of them. This sample has around 140,000 clones; approximately 8.9% occur once, and the top ten carry about 7.5%. Sequenced input: PBMCs. These receptors were obtained from a woman in her thirties or forties in good health and CMV-seropositive.

This clone was picked up a small number of times. This CDR3 reads CASSLALEAFF. The DNA for the CDR3 is TGTGCCAGCAGCTTAGCCCTTGAGGCTTTCTTT. V usage is TRBV7-9 and J usage is TRBJ1-1; unclear D gene. CDR3 length: 11 residues. Per the germline V gene, CDR1 is SEHNR and CDR2 is FQNEAQ (reference sequence). The ends were cut back, 0 bases at V and 11 bases at J, with 7 bases in the middle.

Only a few counts were recorded for this clone. The chain couples TRBV5-6 to TRBJ2-5; 13 positions agree with TRBD2. V was clipped by 4 bases and J by 8 bases; unmatched bases: 8. Germline CDR1 is SGHDT and CDR2 is YYEEEE. The CDR3 totals 15 residues. The CDR3 here is CASSVLAGGPPTQYF. The CDR3, as DNA: TGTGCCAGCAGCGTACTAGCGGGGGGGCCTCCAACCCAGTACTTC.

V is TRBV7-2 and J is TRBJ1-1; the match to TRBD1 covers 7 bases. This CDR3 has 14 residues. Germline V CDR1 and CDR2: SGHTA, FQGNSA. V dropped 5 bases and J dropped 3; count of bases not matched to a gene: 6. Here the CDR3 reads CASSLQGVDTEAFF. CDR3 sequence (DNA): TGTGCCAGCAGCCTTCAGGGGGTCGACACTGAAGCTTTCTTT.

V and J are TRBV11-2 and TRBJ2-7, with a tentative D call TRBD1 (6 bases). The CDR3 consists of 15 residues. Looked up from germline, CDR1 is SGHAT and CDR2 is FQNNGV. The V and J ends lost 0 bases and 2 bases respectively, with 11 bases between them. The CDR3 spells CASSLDQTGTYEQYF. CDR3 in DNA: TGTGCCAGCAGCTTAGACCAAACAGGGACCTACGAGCAGTACTTC.

The J gene is TRBJ2-1, the V gene TRBV15; 9 bases are a match to TRBD1. The CDR3 runs 15 residues. Germline CDR1 is LNHNV and CDR2 is YYDKDF (reference sequence). The V and J ends lost 5 bases and 8 bases, in that order; junction bases with no gene match: 10. The CDR3 here is CATSYRDRARDEQFF. The CDR3 DNA reads TGTGCCACCAGCTACCGGGACAGGGCGAGGGATGAGCAGTTCTTC. Full variable domain (missing parts from reference TRBV15 and TRBJ2-1): DAMVIQNPRYQVTQFGKPVTLSCSQTLNHNVMYWYQQKSSQAPKLLFHYYDKDFNNEADTPDNFQSRRPNTSFCFLDIRSPGLGDTAMYLCATSYRDRARDEQFFGPGTRLTVL.

This chain links TRBV7-2 with TRBJ1-1; TRBD1 matches at 7 bases. There are 15 residues in the CDR3. Per germline, CDR1 SGHTA and CDR2 FQGNSA. V lost 5 bases to trimming and J lost 5 bases; unmatched junction nucleotides: 11. CDR3 in amino acids: CASSRRQGGGTEAFF. In nucleotides, the CDR3 is TGTGCCAGCAGCCGACGACAGGGCGGAGGGACTGAAGCTTTCTTT.

This chain links TRBV7-9 with TRBJ1-6; TRBD1 matches at 8 bases. V gave up 5 bases and J gave up 6 bases; unmatched junction bases: 6. CDR1 is SEHNR, CDR2 FQNEAQ, per germline (reference sequence). The CDR3 runs to 15 residues. CDR3 in amino acids: CASSNRQGPNSPLHF. CDR3 nucleotides: TGTGCCAGCAGCAACCGACAGGGGCCTAATTCACCCCTCCACTTT.

The V call is TRBV6-1, the J call TRBJ1-3, with TRBD1 matching 7 bases. CDR1 MNHNS and CDR2 SASEGT come from the germline V gene. V was clipped by 6 bases and J by 4 bases; unmatched bases: 3. The CDR3 has 13 amino acids. CDR3 coding DNA: TGTGCCAGCAGGGGGGGACAGGGAAACACCATATATTTT. This translates into CASRGGQGNTIYF.

This clone occurred many times. V gene TRBV2 combines with J gene TRBJ2-1, with TRBD2 matching over 12 bases. J lost 5 bases, V lost 5 bases, and 7 bases had no gene match. CDR3 length equals 16 residues. In germline, CDR1 is SNHLY, CDR2 FYNNEI. CDR3: CASSILGLAGDNEQFF. The CDR3, as DNA: TGTGCCAGCAGTATATTGGGACTAGCGGGTGACAATGAGCAGTTCTTC. The variable domain in full, completed from reference TRBV2 and TRBJ2-1, reads EPEVTQTPSHQVTQMGQEVILRCVPISNHLYFYWYRQILGQKVEFLVSFYNNEISEKSEIFDDQFSVERPDGSNFTLKIRSTKLEDSAMYFCASSILGLAGDNEQFFGPGTRLTVL.

This clone was observed a handful of times. The chain uses TRBV12-5 and TRBJ2-3; 10 nucleotides line up with TRBD1. Trimming cost V 4 bases and J 2 bases; bases outside gene matches: 12. Germline CDR1 and CDR2: LGHNT and FRNRAP. The CDR3 consists of 18 residues. DNA of the CDR3: TGTGCTAGTGGTTCCTCCTTCACGGGACAGGGGACCACAGATACGCAGTATTTT. It is translated as CASGSSFTGQGTTDTQYF.

This clone has only a few counts. The chain is built from TRBV5-1 and TRBJ2-7; D may be TRBD1 (5 bases). Germline CDR1 reads SGHRS; CDR2 reads YFSETQ. This CDR3 contains 14 residues. V dropped 4 bases and J dropped 2 bases, with 13 bases sitting between them. The CDR3 is CASSPTGDAYEQYF. Written as DNA, the CDR3 is TGCGCCAGCAGCCCTACAGGTGACGCCTACGAGCAGTACTTC.

This clone was counted only a few times. The chain recombines TRBV15 with TRBJ1-1, with D uncertain. Trimming cost V 2 bases and J 0 bases, with 16 bases left between them. The CDR3 is 17 residues long. In germline, CDR1 is LNHNV, CDR2 YYDKDF (reference sequence). CDR3 sequence reads: CATSRSYSRVMNTEAFF. The CDR3 coding sequence is TGTGCCACCAGCAGATCATACAGCCGAGTGATGAACACTGAAGCTTTCTTT.

The genes are TRBV11-2 and TRBJ1-2, with 8 nucleotides matching TRBD1. V shed 5 bases and J 5 bases; nucleotides not matched to a gene: 7. CDR1 and CDR2 (germline): SGHAT, FQNNGV. The CDR3 runs 14 residues. The DNA for the CDR3 is TGTGCCAGCAGCAGCACCCGGACAGGGTATGGCTACACCTTC. The encoded protein is CASSSTRTGYGYTF.

The chain combines TRBV18 with TRBJ1-4; D perhaps matches TRBD1 (6 bases). This CDR3 has 17 amino acids. V was pared by 4 bases and J by 8 bases, with 23 bases between. CDR1 KGHSH and CDR2 LQKENI come from the germline V gene. CDR3 DNA: TGTGCCAGCTCACGGTTTTTGCCGACAGGCGGTAGCGAAAAACTGTTTTTT. Amino acid sequence: CASSRFLPTGGSEKLFF.

The sample holds a few counts of this clone. This chain connects TRBV7-9 to TRBJ2-3, with D perhaps TRBD2 (5 bases). CDR3 length equals 15 residues. The ends were cut back, 5 bases at V and 2 bases at J, with 14 bases in the middle. Germline V gene sequence: CDR1 SEHNR, CDR2 FQNEAQ (reference sequence). The CDR3 sequence: CASSRDPTNTDTQYF. CDR3 sequence (DNA): TGTGCCAGCAGCCGGGATCCTACTAACACAGATACGCAGTATTTT.

This clone was seen only a few times. The chain combines TRBV6-1 with TRBJ1-5; perhaps TRBD1 as D (5 bases). The V gene's germline CDR1 is MNHNS and CDR2 SASEGT. This CDR3 spans 15 amino acids. Trimming cost V 3 bases and J 3 bases, with 12 bases left between them. The CDR3 DNA is TGTGCCAGCAGTGAGGAGGGGTCTTACAATCAGCCCCAGCATTTT. Protein sequence: CASSEEGSYNQPQHF.

This clone was seen a few times. The same CDR3 is also encoded by other DNA sequences in this sample. This chain connects TRBV7-9 to TRBJ1-2; D is ambiguous. V was shortened by 3 bases and J by 3 bases, with 5 bases between the two germline ends. CDR3 length: 12 amino acids. Germline CDR1 SEHNR, CDR2 FQNEAQ (reference sequence). CDR3 in amino acids: CASSLADYGYTF. CDR3 coding DNA: TGTGCCAGCAGCTTGGCGGACTATGGCTACACCTTC.

This chain links TRBV11-2 with TRBJ1-4; D uncertain. Trimming took off 6 bases at V and 5 bases at J, with 16 bases between the two ends. Germline values: CDR1 SGHAT, CDR2 FQNNGV. The CDR3 covers 15 residues. In DNA form, the CDR3 reads TGTGCCAGCAGGGACGGAGGACGGAAGAATGAAAAACTGTTTTTT. It specifies CASRDGGRKNEKLFF.

This clone was seen only a few times. This chain's CDR3 is CASSLGGTSPYYNEQFF. CDR3 sequence (DNA): TGTGCCAGCAGCTTAGGTGGGACTAGTCCCTACTACAATGAGCAGTTCTTC. The chain combines TRBV11-3 with TRBJ2-1; 8 nucleotides align to TRBD2. The junction had 8 bases not matched to a gene; V was cut back by 1 base and J by 3 bases. There are 17 residues in the CDR3. The germline V gene has CDR1 SGHNT and CDR2 YENEEA.

V gene TRBV7-6 combines with J gene TRBJ1-6, with D possibly matching TRBD1 (5 bases). This CDR3 is built from 16 residues. Trimming stripped 0 bases from V and 7 bases from J, with 13 bases between. CDR1 SGHVS and CDR2 FNYEAQ come from the germline V gene. The CDR3 spells CASSLALSGGNSPLHF. CDR3 DNA: TGTGCCAGCAGCTTAGCGCTTTCGGGGGGGAATTCACCCCTCCACTTT.

The V gene is TRBV2, the J gene TRBJ2-7, with TRBD2 as a possible D gene (5 bases). Germline V gene sequence: CDR1 SNHLY, CDR2 FYNNEI. V lost 7 bases and J lost 2, with 15 bases in between. This CDR3 contains 14 residues. The CDR3 DNA follows: TGTGCCAGCAATCAAGAGCGGCAGGCCTACGAGCAGTACTTC. Translation: CASNQERQAYEQYF.

The sample holds a few counts of this clone. This chain joins TRBV19 and TRBJ1-5; maybe TRBD1 (6 bases). The germline gives CDR1 LNHDA, CDR2 SQIVND (reference sequence). V dropped 5 bases and J dropped 5 bases, with 16 bases sitting between them. The CDR3 is 15 amino acids. In nucleotides, the CDR3 is TGTGCCAGTAGTGCCGGGGGGGCCAGAGATCAGCCCCAGCATTTT. It encodes CASSAGGARDQPQHF.

On this clone itself: One end of the junction is discordant with germline, which a read error may explain. This sample includes further DNA sequences coding for the same CDR3. The V gene is TRBV7-2, the J gene TRBJ2-2; 10 bases align to TRBD2. Per the germline V gene, CDR1 is SGHTA and CDR2 is FQGNSA. The CDR3 spans 16 residues. The CDR3 protein is CASSSIAGGNTGELFF. CDR3 in DNA: TGTGCCAGCAGCTCCATAGCGGGGGGAAACACTGGGGAGCTGTTTTTT.

On this clone: A far bigger clonotype differs at one base, so this is likely a read error. The rearrangement joins TRBV6-1 to TRBJ2-7; D is unclear. Trimming pared 2 bases from V and 5 bases from J, leaving 10 bases between. Germline CDR1 is MNHNS and CDR2 is SASEGT. This CDR3 comprises 13 residues. This CDR3 reads CASSEYQVDEQYV. Here the CDR3 DNA reads TGTGCCAGCAGTGAATACCAGGTCGACGAGCAGTACGTC.

The V call is TRBV7-6, the J call TRBJ2-2; 9 bases align to TRBD1. Germline CDR1 SGHVS, CDR2 FNYEAQ. V shed 5 bases, J shed 6 bases, and the junction held 10 bases outside the gene matches. The CDR3 loop spans 16 amino acids. The CDR3: CASSPSPGQGSGELFF. In nucleotides, the CDR3 is TGTGCCAGCAGCCCCTCCCCGGGACAGGGATCCGGGGAGCTGTTTTTT.

The chain is built from TRBV7-2 and TRBJ1-2, with TRBD1 matching 7 bases. Losses at the gene ends were 6 bases for V and 4 bases for J; bases not matched to a gene: 11. CDR3 length equals 15 residues. CDR1 SGHTA and CDR2 FQGNSA come from the germline V gene. The CDR3 DNA follows: TGTGCCAGCAGGAAAGACAGGGACAATTCCTATGGCTACACCTTC. Translation gives CASRKDRDNSYGYTF.

This clone was counted a few times. This sample includes further DNA sequences coding for the same CDR3. This rearrangement joins TRBV6-1 to TRBJ1-2; D gene unclear. Germline V gene data show CDR1 as MNHNS and CDR2 as SASEGT. The CDR3 runs 14 residues. The V end lost 0 bases, the J end lost 0 bases, and 5 bases lay between the germline ends. The CDR3 DNA reads as TGTGCCAGCAGTGAAGCCGGGGCTAACTATGGCTACACCTTC. Translation gives CASSEAGANYGYTF.

This clone came up a few times. This sample also contains other DNA sequences that code for the same CDR3. The chain couples TRBV6-5 to TRBJ1-1; D unresolved. V shed 2 bases and J shed 5 bases, with 6 bases lying between them. The CDR3 runs 12 residues. Germline V gives CDR1 MNHEY, CDR2 SVGAGI. The CDR3 protein is CASSYAGTEAFF. CDR3 in DNA: TGTGCCAGCAGTTACGCCGGGACTGAAGCTTTCTTT.